This TCR beta chain was sequenced during a study of T-cell reconstitution after alpha-beta-depleted transplantation in children. Overall study results and limits: Newly generated T cells supplied most T-cell counts and diversity one year post-transplant. Alpha-beta T cells about two months after transplant reportedly derived from several hundred expanded graft clones.

V was clipped by 2 bases and J by 6 bases, with 11 bases between them. The CDR3 runs to 14 residues. CDR1 is MNHEY and CDR2 is SVGEGT in the germline V gene. A note on this clonotype: Its antigen remains unidentified.

This sample's TCRbeta library carried unique molecular identifier barcodes. TCRdb ran MiXCR on the PCR reads and lists one entry per CDR3 protein. This table has approximately 210,000 distinct CDR3 sequences, under 20% appearing once. This chain joins TRBV6-2 or TRBV6-3 and TRBJ1-5, with D maybe TRBD1 (5 bases). The clonotype originates from a male patient between 2 and 10 years old who had a stem cell transplant for acute lymphoblastic leukemia, so the T cells may come from the graft donor. Material: PBMCs, mostly from graft donor cells, obtained 360 days after TCRalphabeta/CD19-depleted stem cell transplant. CDR3: CASSYGGVGQPQHF. The DNA for the CDR3 is TGTGCCAGCAGTTACGGGGGGGTCGGTCAGCCCCAGCATTTT.